Below, 21 T cell receptor beta chains from the same sample are listed, as sequenced in a study of blood T cell repertoires in COVID-19. Clones were sequenced by immunoSEQ multiplex PCR, and TCRdb holds only the in-frame ones, with some missing. Of 380,000 or so clones listed, approximately 77% were seen once; the top ten hold roughly 1.1%. Source material: peripheral blood. The receptor source for this set is a human donor with acute or convalescent COVID-19. The donor label of this sample is uncertain.

The rearrangement joins TRBV15 to TRBJ2-1; the D is unclear. Germline V lookup: CDR1 LNHNV, CDR2 YYDKDF (reference sequence). V lost 0 bases and J 3 bases, leaving 9 bases between the germline ends. The CDR3 is made up of 15 amino acids. DNA for the CDR3: TGTGCCACCAGCAGAGACCTAGATTACTACAATGAGCAGTTCTTC. This translates into CATSRDLDYYNEQFF.

This CDR3 reads CASSLMVGDRYTDTQYF. CDR3 bases: TGTGCCAGCAGCTTGATGGTCGGGGACAGATACACAGATACGCAGTATTTT. The chain uses TRBV5-8 and TRBJ2-3, with TRBD1 matching 7 bases. J lost 2 bases, V lost 1 base, and 10 bases had no gene match. Germline lookup yields CDR1 SGHTS and CDR2 YDEGEE. This CDR3 has 17 residues.

The chain couples TRBV6-4 to TRBJ2-3; TRBD2 is a possible D gene (7 bases). This CDR3 is built from 14 residues. V was cut by 4 bases and J by 4 bases, with 12 bases left in between. Germline V gene lookup returns CDR1 MRHNA and CDR2 SNTAGT. The CDR3 region has the DNA TGTGCCAGCAGTGCCCGGGGGGCCGCAGATACGCAGTATTTT. This codes for CASSARGAADTQYF.

The V gene is TRBV6-5, the J gene TRBJ2-6; maybe TRBD2 (5 bases). Germline lookup yields CDR1 MNHEY and CDR2 SVGAGI. With 5 bases removed from V and 16 bases from J, the gap between germline ends came to 21 bases. The CDR3 is 14 amino acids. CDR3 protein: CASSRDLEIGLLTF. CDR3 DNA: TGTGCCAGCAGTCGGGATCTTGAGATTGGATTACTGACTTTC.

The gene calls are TRBV7-9 and TRBJ2-3, with D possibly matching TRBD2 (6 bases). V was cut by 1 base and J by 0 bases, with 17 bases left in between. Germline V gene sequence: CDR1 SEHNR, CDR2 FQNEAQ (reference sequence). There are 18 residues in the CDR3. The DNA for the CDR3 is TGTGCCAGCAGCTTAGGGAGTATAGCGGACACTAGCACAGATACGCAGTATTTT. Amino acids: CASSLGSIADTSTDTQYF. Full variable domain (missing parts from reference TRBV7-9 and TRBJ2-3): DTGVSQNPRHKITKRGQNVTFRCDPISEHNRLYWYRQTLGQGPEFLTYFQNEAQLEKSRLLSDRFSAERPKGSFSTLEIQRTEQGDSAMYLCASSLGSIADTSTDTQYFGPGTRLTVL.

Only one count was recorded for this clone. This sequence joins TRBV11-2 and TRBJ2-7; TRBD1 matches at 9 bases. Germline trimming cut 4 bases from V and 6 bases from J; bases unmatched to any gene: 10. The germline V gene has CDR1 SGHAT and CDR2 FQNNGV. The CDR3 is made up of 15 amino acids. DNA of the CDR3: TGTGCCAGCAGCTATCCGGGACAGGGTTCAGGCGAGCAGTACTTC. Protein product: CASSYPGQGSGEQYF.

This clone was seen just once. This chain connects TRBV15 to TRBJ1-2; D not resolved. CDR1 and CDR2 (germline): LNHNV, YYDKDF (reference sequence). Trimming pared 0 bases from V and 8 bases from J, leaving 16 bases between. CDR3 size: 15 residues. The CDR3 is CATSRDSLGSWGYTF. The CDR3 DNA reads as TGTGCCACCAGCAGAGACAGCCTCGGGAGCTGGGGCTACACCTTC.

The V gene is TRBV18, the J gene TRBJ1-1; unclear D gene. Germline V CDR1 and CDR2: KGHSH, LQKENI. The CDR3 covers 13 residues. The V and J ends lost 0 bases and 5 bases respectively, with 7 bases between them. CDR3: CASSPPGRTEAFF. The CDR3 DNA follows: TGTGCCAGCTCACCACCAGGGAGGACTGAAGCTTTCTTT.

The chain carries TRBV19 and TRBJ1-1; TRBD1 matches 10 bases. The CDR3 extends over 14 amino acids. V shed 9 bases, J shed 2 bases, and the junction held 6 bases outside the gene matches. The germline V gene has CDR1 LNHDA and CDR2 SQIVND (reference sequence). CDR3 residues: CASSGTGDNTEAFF. CDR3 nucleotide sequence: TGTGCCAGCTCCGGGACAGGGGATAACACTGAAGCTTTCTTT.

The V and J genes are TRBV11-2 and TRBJ2-1, with D possibly TRBD1 on 5 matching bases. Germline V gene data show CDR1 as SGHAT and CDR2 as FQNNGV. This CDR3 comprises 14 residues. V lost 2 bases, J lost 9 bases, and 14 bases lay in between. The CDR3, as DNA: TGTGCCAGCAGCTTACTTCTACAGGTTACTGAGCAGTTCTTC. This gives the protein CASSLLLQVTEQFF. The full variable domain, with the rest looked up from reference TRBV11-2 and TRBJ2-1, is EAGVAQSPRYKIIEKRQSVAFWCNPISGHATLYWYQQILGQGPKLLIQFQNNGVVDDSQLPKDRFSAERLKGVDSTLKIQPAKLEDSAVYLCASSLLLQVTEQFFGPGTRLTVL.

The chain employs TRBV4-2 and TRBJ2-2, with 8 bases aligning to TRBD1. Germline V lookup: CDR1 LGHNA, CDR2 YNFKEQ. V shed 0 bases and J 0 bases; nucleotides not matched to a gene: 3. The CDR3 totals 17 residues. The CDR3 region is CASSQDLRGPNTGELFF. CDR3 nucleotides: TGTGCCAGCAGCCAAGATCTCAGGGGGCCGAACACCGGGGAGCTGTTTTTT.

The genes are TRBV29-1 and TRBJ1-2; possible D gene TRBD1, 6 bases. The CDR3 consists of 10 residues. Germline V lookup: CDR1 SQVTM, CDR2 ANQGSEA. Trimming shortened V by 6 bases and J by 6 bases, and 8 bases separated the two germline ends. This CDR3 reads CSVQGNGYTF. The CDR3 region has the DNA TGCAGCGTACAGGGAAATGGCTACACCTTC. Using reference TRBV29-1 and TRBJ1-2 for the parts outside the CDR3, the full variable domain is SAVISQKPSRDICQRGTSLTIQCQVDSQVTMMFWYRQQPGQSLTLIATANQGSEATYESGFVIDKFPISRPNLTFSTLTVSNMSPEDSSIYLCSVQGNGYTFGSGTRLTVV.

This clone was seen once. The chain links TRBV7-7 to TRBJ2-5; maybe TRBD2 (5 bases). The ends were cut back, 3 bases at V and 5 bases at J, with 10 bases in the middle. The V gene's germline CDR1 is SSHAT and CDR2 FNYEAQ (reference sequence). The CDR3 length is 13 residues. Here the CDR3 DNA reads TGTGCCAGCAGCTTCATGGAGCGGGAGACCCAGTACTTC. It encodes CASSFMERETQYF.

The chain links TRBV5-1 to TRBJ2-7; D unresolved. Germline V gene sequence: CDR1 SGHRS, CDR2 YFSETQ. CDR3 length: 13 amino acids. V gave up 0 bases and J gave up 3 bases, with 7 bases separating them. CDR3 sequence reads: CASSLASLYEQYF. The CDR3 DNA follows: TGCGCCAGCAGCTTGGCGTCCCTCTACGAGCAGTACTTC.

The chain has TRBV6-6 and TRBJ1-5; TRBD1 matches at 7 bases. The CDR3 covers 15 residues. V gave up 6 bases and J gave up 4 bases; unmatched junction bases: 9. In germline, CDR1 is MNHNY, CDR2 SVGAGI (reference sequence). CDR3 protein: CASSATGQPNQPQHF. CDR3 DNA sequence: TGTGCCAGCAGCGCGACAGGGCAGCCGAATCAGCCCCAGCATTTT.

This clone was detected only once. The chain combines TRBV6-2 or TRBV6-3 with TRBJ1-1; weak D call: TRBD1 (5 bases). Looked up from germline, CDR1 is MNHEY and CDR2 is SVGEGT. The CDR3 is made up of 14 amino acids. Trimming stripped 6 bases from V and 1 base from J, with 12 bases between. This CDR3 is CASSLQATNTEAFF. The CDR3 nucleotides read TGTGCCAGCAGCCTACAGGCAACGAACACTGAAGCTTTCTTT.

This clone has a single count. The CDR3 region has the DNA TGTGCCATCAGTGAGGCGGGGGGGCTGACAGATACGCAGTATTTT. It codes for CAISEAGGLTDTQYF. The gene calls are TRBV10-3 and TRBJ2-3; 9 bases map to TRBD2. The CDR3 runs to 15 residues. Germline assignment: CDR1 ENHRY and CDR2 SYGVKD. With V trimmed by 2 bases and J by 3 bases, 3 bases remained unmatched.

The chain uses TRBV5-5 and TRBJ2-1, with D possibly matching TRBD2 (6 bases). Germline V gene sequence: CDR1 SGHKS, CDR2 YYEKEE (reference sequence). The CDR3 loop spans 15 amino acids. V lost 1 base to trimming and J lost 5 bases, with 13 bases between them. CDR3 protein: CASSLYPRRDNEQFF. In nucleotides, the CDR3 is TGTGCCAGCAGCTTGTATCCCCGGAGGGACAATGAGCAGTTCTTC.

This sequence joins TRBV11-2 and TRBJ2-7; perhaps TRBD1 as D (5 bases). Trimming left V 1 base short and J 2 bases short, with 6 bases between. The CDR3 covers 13 residues. The germline V gene has CDR1 SGHAT and CDR2 FQNNGV. CDR3 sequence reads: CASSLAGTYEQYF. In nucleotides, the CDR3 is TGTGCCAGCAGCTTAGCAGGGACCTACGAGCAGTACTTC.

This chain joins TRBV5-6 and TRBJ2-2; TRBD2 matches 13 bases. V trimming: 0 bases; J trimming: 6 bases; junction bases outside the gene matches: 5. There are 17 residues in the CDR3. The germline V gene encodes CDR1 SGHDT and CDR2 YYEEEE. This CDR3 is CASSLGLAGGTPGELFF. The CDR3 DNA reads as TGTGCCAGCAGCTTGGGACTAGCGGGAGGTACGCCCGGGGAGCTGTTTTTT.

This chain joins TRBV29-1 and TRBJ1-1; TRBD1 matches at 7 bases. Germline V gene lookup returns CDR1 SQVTM and CDR2 ANQGSEA. The CDR3 covers 13 residues. J gave up 8 bases and V 3 bases, and 9 bases lay outside the gene matches. The CDR3 spells CSVDAPTGTEAFF. In DNA form, the CDR3 reads TGCAGCGTTGATGCCCCGACAGGGACGGAAGCTTTCTTT.